Listed below are T cell receptor beta chains from one sample, sequenced in a study of cytomegalovirus exposure and HLA in healthy donors. Measured with immunoSEQ multiplex PCR; TCRdb has only the in-frame clones, and not every one. The table records about 160,000 clones, 75% to 90% of them present only once. Input material: PBMCs. These TCRs come from a woman in her late teens or twenties in good health and CMV-seronegative. The CDR3 runs from the conserved cysteine through the conserved F or W. The D gene is left open where the match is weak. Size values are once, few and many counts, or a class for expanded clones, and some rows have none.

D	size	J	V	CDR3	DNA
TRBD2	.	TRBJ2-1	TRBV7-7	CASSLRREGYNEQFF	TGTGCTAGCAGCTTACGGCGGGAGGGTTACAATGAGCAGTTCTTC
.	.	TRBJ1-6	TRBV2	CASRVGGTSPLHF	TGTGCCAGCAGAGTAGGCGGGACTTCACCCCTCCACTTT
TRBD1	.	TRBJ1-4	TRBV5-6	CASSSDRERNEKLFF	TGTGCCAGCAGTTCTGACAGGGAACGAAATGAAAAACTGTTTTTT
TRBD1	.	TRBJ1-1	TRBV27	CASSIDRDTEAFF	TGTGCCAGCAGCATTGACAGGGACACTGAAGCTTTCTTT
.	.	TRBJ1-2	TRBV7-2	CASSPRGEQGYTF	TGTGCCAGCAGCCCCCGGGGGGAGCAGGGCTACACCTTC
TRBD1	once	TRBJ2-7	TRBV27	CASSIIQGAYEQYF	TGTGCCAGCAGTATAATCCAGGGGGCCTACGAGCAGTACTTC
.	.	TRBJ2-1	TRBV27	CASSTGNEQFF	TGTGCCAGCTCGACTGGCAATGAGCAATTCTTC
.	.	TRBJ1-5	TRBV7-2	CASSLQGASNQPQHF	TGTGCCAGCAGCCTACAGGGAGCAAGCAATCAGCCCCAGCATTTT
.	.	TRBJ2-3	TRBV6-1	CASSEVQGDTQYF	TGTGCCAGCAGTGAAGTCCAGGGAGATACGCAGTATTTT
.	.	TRBJ2-7	TRBV7-9	CASSPPRGEGYEQYF	TGTGCCAGCAGCCCACCGAGGGGGGAGGGGTACGAGCAGTACTTC
.	.	TRBJ1-3	TRBV4-1	CASSQDQGSPIYF	TGCGCCAGCAGCCAAGATCAGGGGTCTCCCATATATTTT
TRBD2	.	TRBJ2-2	TRBV2	CASSGGGTNTGELFF	TGTGCCAGCAGTGGGGGAGGGACGAACACCGGGGAGCTGTTTTTT
.	.	TRBJ1-2	TRBV7-2	CASSPSQVWGYTF	TGTGCCAGCAGTCCAAGTCAGGTCTGGGGCTACACCTTC
.	few	TRBJ2-4	TRBV28	CASIGVSGVAKNIQYF	TGTGCCAGCATCGGGGTCTCCGGGGTAGCCAAAAACATTCAGTACTTC
TRBD1	.	TRBJ2-7	TRBV28	CASSFSWTGASYEQYF	TGTGCCAGCAGTTTCTCATGGACAGGGGCCTCCTACGAGCAGTACTTC
TRBD1	.	TRBJ2-1	TRBV7-7	CASSDRDRSGEQFF	TGTGCCAGCAGCGACCGGGACAGGTCCGGGGAGCAGTTCTTC
.	.	TRBJ1-1	TRBV7-9	CSSSSPVPGDTEAFF	TGTTCCAGCAGCTCCCCCGTACCGGGGGACACTGAAGCTTTCTTT
.	.	TRBJ2-7	TRBV5-6	CASSLLQAPSYEQYF	TGTGCCAGCAGCTTGTTACAGGCTCCCTCCTACGAGCAGTACTTC
.	.	TRBJ2-2	TRBV9	CASSVEGRTFPNTGELFF	TGTGCCAGCAGCGTAGAGGGGAGGACTTTCCCGAACACCGGGGAGCTGTTTTTT
TRBD1	.	TRBJ1-2	TRBV6-6	CASSYRQGEDYGYTF	TGTGCCAGCAGTTACCGACAGGGGGAAGACTATGGCTACACCTTC
.	.	TRBJ1-2	TRBV11-1	CASSVSDSFYGYTF	TGTGCCAGCAGCGTCTCGGACAGCTTCTATGGCTACACCTTC
.	.	TRBJ2-5	TRBV9	CASSVIREGETQYF	TGTGCCAGCAGCGTGATCAGGGAAGGAGAGACCCAGTACTTC
.	.	TRBJ2-7	TRBV6-5	CASSYGGRSYEQYF	TGTGCCAGCAGTTACGGCGGGCGCTCCTACGAGCAGTACTTC
TRBD2	few	TRBJ2-3	TRBV6-1	CASSVRLAGDWGDTQYF	TGTGCCAGCAGTGTAAGACTAGCGGGAGATTGGGGAGATACGCAGTATTTT
.	.	TRBJ1-1	TRBV7-2	CASSSPGALNTEAFF	TGTGCCAGCAGCTCCCCAGGGGCTTTGAACACTGAAGCTTTCTTT
TRBD1	.	TRBJ2-7	TRBV5-1	CASSLGGQGFNEQYF	TGCGCCAGCAGCTTGGGGGGACAGGGATTCAACGAGCAGTACTTC
.	.	TRBJ1-2	TRBV29-1	CSVDLLRDIPNYGYTF	TGCAGCGTTGACTTGCTGAGGGACATTCCTAACTATGGCTACACCTTC
TRBD2	.	TRBJ2-1	TRBV5-8	CASSLDPGGGNEQFF	TGTGCCAGCAGCTTGGACCCGGGAGGAGGGAATGAGCAGTTCTTC
TRBD1	.	TRBJ1-2	TRBV4-2	CASSHQGDGYTF	TGTGCCAGCAGCCATCAGGGGGATGGCTACACCTTC
.	.	TRBJ2-3	TRBV4-1	CASSQAGLQYF	TGCGCCAGCAGCCAGGCGGGACTTCAGTATTTT
.	few	TRBJ1-2	TRBV6-1	CASSEIAGGQYGYTF	TGTGCCAGCAGTGAAATAGCGGGGGGCCAGTATGGCTACACCTTC
TRBD2	.	TRBJ2-2	TRBV7-2	CASSRGLAGGPGTGELFF	TGTGCCAGCAGCCGGGGACTAGCGGGAGGGCCGGGCACCGGGGAGCTGTTTTTT
.	.	TRBJ1-5	TRBV30	CAWSVTGSNQPQHF	TGTGCCTGGAGTGTCACGGGGAGCAATCAGCCCCAGCATTTT
.	.	TRBJ2-5	TRBV7-6	CASSLAKRERGETQYF	TGTGCCAGCAGCTTAGCGAAACGGGAGAGAGGAGAGACCCAGTACTTC
TRBD1	.	TRBJ2-1	TRBV11-3	CASSSGQGGYNEQFF	TGTGCCAGCAGCTCCGGACAGGGGGGGTACAATGAGCAGTTCTTC
.	.	TRBJ2-3	TRBV5-4	CASSQDRRGGEDTQYF	TGTGCCAGCAGCCAAGATCGGAGGGGGGGCGAAGATACGCAGTATTTT
TRBD1	.	TRBJ1-5	TRBV30	CAWSETGRGAWNQPQHF	TGTGCCTGGAGCGAGACAGGGAGAGGGGCTTGGAATCAGCCCCAGCATTTT
.	.	TRBJ1-2	TRBV10-3	CAISESDYYGYTF	TGTGCCATCAGTGAGTCGGACTATTATGGCTACACCTTC
TRBD1	.	TRBJ1-1	TRBV5-4	CASSLNTGTGMNTEAFF	TGTGCCAGCAGTCTGAATACCGGGACAGGGATGAACACTGAAGCTTTCTTT
TRBD1	.	TRBJ1-4	TRBV6-5	CASSRDSQWEKLFF	TGTGCCAGCAGCCGGGACAGTCAGTGGGAAAAACTGTTTTTT
.	.	TRBJ2-7	TRBV27	CASSLFTGIEQYF	TGTGCCAGCAGTTTATTTACAGGGATCGAGCAGTACTTC
.	.	TRBJ1-3	TRBV28	CASSFPGSGDSGNTIYF	TGTGCCAGCAGTTTTCCGGGGAGTGGGGACTCTGGAAACACCATATATTTT
.	.	TRBJ2-3	TRBV5-1	CASGGALRGVGDTQYF	TGCGCCAGCGGAGGGGCCCTTCGTGGGGTAGGAGATACGCAGTATTTT
.	.	TRBJ2-5	TRBV9	CASSLGLESRIETQYF	TGTGCCAGCAGCTTGGGACTTGAAAGTCGAATAGAGACCCAGTACTTC
TRBD2	.	TRBJ2-1	TRBV9	CASSVAPTSGGEGEQFF	TGTGCCAGCAGCGTAGCCCCGACTAGCGGGGGGGAAGGTGAGCAGTTCTTC
TRBD2	.	TRBJ2-3	TRBV4-1	CASSQVAAGVTDTQYF	TGCGCCAGCAGCCAAGTGGCAGCGGGGGTCACAGATACGCAGTATTTT
.	.	TRBJ1-2	TRBV21-1	CARPFKTGSGYTF	TGTGCCAGACCCTTTAAGACAGGGTCCGGCTACACCTTC
TRBD2	.	TRBJ2-7	TRBV27	CASSVRTSGRFEQYF	TGTGCCAGCAGCGTAAGGACTAGCGGGAGGTTCGAGCAGTACTTC
.	.	TRBJ2-2	TRBV5-1	CASSFSSEVGELFF	TGCGCCAGCAGCTTTTCTAGCGAGGTCGGGGAGCTGTTTTTT
TRBD1	.	TRBJ1-4	TRBV5-6	CASSLQQGWGIATNEKLFF	TGTGCCAGCAGCTTACAACAGGGGTGGGGGATTGCAACTAATGAAAAACTGTTTTTT
.	.	TRBJ2-7	TRBV18	CATLPSYEQYF	TGTGCCACCCTTCCCTCCTACGAGCAGTACTTC
.	.	TRBJ2-2	TRBV7-8	CASSYRSGGLNTGELFF	TGTGCCAGCAGTTATCGGTCTGGCGGACTTAACACCGGGGAGCTGTTTTTT
TRBD2	.	TRBJ2-5	TRBV6-5	CASSYGASGQETQYF	TGTGCCAGCAGTTACGGAGCTAGCGGACAAGAGACCCAGTACTTC